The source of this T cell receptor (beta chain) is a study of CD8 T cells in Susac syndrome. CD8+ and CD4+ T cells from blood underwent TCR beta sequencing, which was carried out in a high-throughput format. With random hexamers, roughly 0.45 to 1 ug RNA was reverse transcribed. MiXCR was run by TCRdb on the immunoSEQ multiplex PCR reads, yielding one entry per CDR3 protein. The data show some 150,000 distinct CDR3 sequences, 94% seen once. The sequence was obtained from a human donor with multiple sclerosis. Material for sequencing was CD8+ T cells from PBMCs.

CDR3 region: CASSPEQGTSPLHF. Here the CDR3 DNA reads TGTGCCAGCAGCCCCGAACAGGGGACCTCACCCCTCCACTTT. The chain employs TRBV9 and TRBJ1-6; 7 bases map to TRBD1. Germline CDR1 SGDLS, CDR2 YYNGEE. After removal of 4 bases from V and 10 bases from J, the junction contained 8 bases not matched to a gene. CDR3 length equals 14 residues.